The sample holds many counts of the clone carrying this TCR beta chain. Per germline, CDR1 DFQATT and CDR2 SNEGSKA (reference sequence). The V and J ends lost 3 bases and 8 bases, in that order; junction bases with no gene match: 10. The CDR3 extends over 14 amino acids. RNA transcripts provided the source from which TCR beta CDR3 regions were amplified. HTBI primers drove first-round RT-PCR of the TCR CDR3. TCRdb re-called the multiplex PCR reads through MiXCR, storing one row per CDR3 protein. Among 450,000 to 650,000 distinct CDR3 sequences listed, about 20% were seen once. These data are taken from a study of T cells in Graves' hyperthyroidism and ophthalmopathy.

The sequenced sample consisted of blood. The chain combines TRBV20-1 with TRBJ1-5, with TRBD1 identical over 7 bases. This clonotype originated in a man aged 18 to 35 with Graves' hyperthyroidism. CDR3 in DNA: TGCAGTGCTAGTCCGGGACAGACGACCGAGCCCCAGCATTTT. This sequence encodes CSASPGQTTEPQHF.